This T cell receptor (beta chain) was obtained from a study of blood T cell repertoires in COVID-19. On the study more broadly: The United States, Italy and Spain supplied acute and convalescent COVID-19 samples. In each case, the material was cDNA or gDNA derived from T cells, B-cell-depleted T cells, or PBMCs.

In the study's own analysis: Counts of nucleated cells, estimated from reference gene primer amplification, were obtained. Profiled with immunoSEQ multiplex PCR; TCRdb holds only in-frame clones, not every one. V, J and clone size are taken as reported in that table, and D and trimming were inferred from the DNA itself. The data hold about 100,000 clones, with 86% observed a single time. Looked up from germline, CDR1 is SGHRS and CDR2 is YFSETQ. V was clipped by 2 bases and J by 5 bases; unmatched bases: 3. The CDR3 has 14 residues. The genes are TRBV5-1 and TRBJ2-1, with 8 nucleotides matching TRBD2. This receptor was obtained from an elderly man with active or convalescent COVID-19. The sequencing sample was made of peripheral blood. CDR3 in amino acids: CASSFTSGNNEQFF. CDR3 DNA: TGCGCCAGCAGCTTTACTAGCGGCAACAATGAGCAGTTCTTC. The whole variable domain, remainder taken from reference TRBV5-1 and TRBJ2-1, is KAGVTQTPRYLIKTRGQQVTLSCSPISGHRSVSWYQQTPGQGLQFLFEYFSETQRNKGNFPGRFSGRQFSNSRSEMNVSTLELGDSALYLCASSFTSGNNEQFFGPGTRLTVL.